This record looks at one T cell receptor beta chain sequence and its context. Antigen specificity is unknown. The entry originates in a study of cytomegalovirus exposure and HLA in healthy donors. Germline V gene data show CDR1 as SGHVS and CDR2 as FNYEAQ. The CDR3 is 13 residues long. V was pared by 1 base and J by 8 bases, with 11 bases between. Notes on the study in general: A link between a missense DCLRE1C variant and TCR beta V- and J-gene trimming emerged from a later analysis. Published work reported that the classifier diagnosed cytomegalovirus status with high specificity and sensitivity. In all likelihood, a cluster of highly shared sequence variants was a sequencing artifact. Rarity held for most TCR sequences, but there were some public TCRs that occurred in many donors.

The PCR employed 60 Vbeta primers together with 13 Jbeta primers. Sequencing used immunoSEQ multiplex PCR; TCRdb keeps in-frame clones, though not all of them. Here the sample spans around 150,000 clones, 80% to 90% being singletons. The TCR originated in a woman aged 40 to 55 in good health and CMV-seropositive. V and J are TRBV7-6 and TRBJ1-1; D ambiguous. Sequencing was carried out using PBMCs. CDR3 sequence reads: CASSLVGGREAFF. Here the CDR3 DNA reads TGTGCCAGCAGCTTAGTCGGAGGGAGAGAAGCTTTCTTT.